This T cell receptor (beta chain) is from a study of identical twins. TCRdb fed the 5' RACE reads into MiXCR, producing one record per CDR3 protein. The profile shows 1.5 million to 2 million distinct CDR3 sequences, under 35% of them singletons. This clonotype showed up just a few times. Its antigen is undetermined. The germline CDR1 and CDR2 sequences are SEHNR and FQNEAQ (reference sequence). V gave up 2 bases and J gave up 1 base, with 20 bases separating them. This CDR3 spans 18 amino acids. Study-wide results and limits: Models underpredicted monozygotic twin sharing of out-of-frame TCR alpha. In cord blood, abundant beta clonotypes had fewer insertions; memory showed no trend.

This TCR came from a newborn girl in good health. The V gene is TRBV7-9, the J gene TRBJ1-1; possible D gene TRBD1, 5 bases. The source material was cord blood. The CDR3 nucleotides read TGTGCCAGCAGCTTAAAAGGCCCCGGCGGGGGGTGGAACACTGAAGCTTTCTTT. As protein: CASSLKGPGGGWNTEAFF. Looking up the rest from reference TRBV7-9 and TRBJ1-1 gives the full variable domain: DTGVSQNPRHKITKRGQNVTFRCDPISEHNRLYWYRQTLGQGPEFLTYFQNEAQLEKSRLLSDRFSAERPKGSFSTLEIQRTEQGDSAMYLCASSLKGPGGGWNTEAFFGQGTRLTVV.